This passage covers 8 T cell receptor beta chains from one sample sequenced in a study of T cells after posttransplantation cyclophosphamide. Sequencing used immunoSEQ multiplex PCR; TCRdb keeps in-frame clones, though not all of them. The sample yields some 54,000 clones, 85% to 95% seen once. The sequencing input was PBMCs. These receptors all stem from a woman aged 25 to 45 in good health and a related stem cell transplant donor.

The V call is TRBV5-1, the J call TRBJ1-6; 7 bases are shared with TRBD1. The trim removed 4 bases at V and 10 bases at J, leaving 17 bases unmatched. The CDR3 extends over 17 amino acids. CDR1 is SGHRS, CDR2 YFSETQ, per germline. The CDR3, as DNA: TGCGCCAGCAGCCCTTACAATAAGACAGGGAGAAGGTCACCCCTCCACTTT. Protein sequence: CASSPYNKTGRRSPLHF.

This chain's CDR3 is CASSLAPRDTSYEQYF. CDR3 coding DNA: TGTGCCAGCAGCTTAGCTCCCCGGGACACCTCCTACGAGCAGTACTTC. V is TRBV7-8 and J is TRBJ2-7; D is perhaps TRBD1 (6 bases). This CDR3 region has 16 residues. V gave up 0 bases and J gave up 0 bases, with 12 bases separating them. Germline V CDR1 and CDR2: SGHVS, FQNEAQ. Drawing the rest from reference TRBV7-8 and TRBJ2-7, the complete variable domain is GAGVSQSPRYKVAKRGQDVALRCDPISGHVSLFWYQQALGQGPEFLTYFQNEAQLDKSGLPSDRFFAERPEGSVSTLKIQRTQQEDSAVYLCASSLAPRDTSYEQYFGPGTRLTVT.

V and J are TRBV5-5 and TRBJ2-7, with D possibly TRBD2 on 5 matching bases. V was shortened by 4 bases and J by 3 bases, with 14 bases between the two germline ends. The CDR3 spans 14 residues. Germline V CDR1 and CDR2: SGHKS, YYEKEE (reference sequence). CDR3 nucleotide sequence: TGTGCCAGCAGCCCAAGGACGGGGAACTACGAGCAGTACTTC. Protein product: CASSPRTGNYEQYF.

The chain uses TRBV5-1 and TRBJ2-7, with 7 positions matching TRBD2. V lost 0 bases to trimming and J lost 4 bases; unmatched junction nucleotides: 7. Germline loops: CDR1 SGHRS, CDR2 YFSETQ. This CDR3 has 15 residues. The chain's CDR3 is CASSLDGRDGYEQYF. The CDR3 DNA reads TGCGCCAGCAGCTTGGATGGGAGGGACGGTTACGAGCAGTACTTC.

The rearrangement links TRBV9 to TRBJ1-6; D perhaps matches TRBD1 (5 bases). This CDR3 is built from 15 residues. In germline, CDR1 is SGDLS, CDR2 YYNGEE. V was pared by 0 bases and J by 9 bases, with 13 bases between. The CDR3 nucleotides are TGTGCCAGCAGCGTAGAGGCAGGGAGGGGTTCACCCCTCCACTTT. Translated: CASSVEAGRGSPLHF. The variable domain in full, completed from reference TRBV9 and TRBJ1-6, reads DSGVTQTPKHLITATGQRVTLRCSPRSGDLSVYWYQQSLDQGLQFLIQYYNGEERAKGNILERFSAQQFPDLHSELNLSSLELGDSALYFCASSVEAGRGSPLHFGNGTRLTVT.

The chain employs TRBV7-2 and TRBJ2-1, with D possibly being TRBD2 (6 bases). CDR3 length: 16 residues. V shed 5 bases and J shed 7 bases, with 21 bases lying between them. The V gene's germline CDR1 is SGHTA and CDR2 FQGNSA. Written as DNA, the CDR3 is TGTGCCAGCAGCCTTTGGGGAGCGGGTGGAGGGAATGAGCAGTTCTTC. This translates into CASSLWGAGGGNEQFF.

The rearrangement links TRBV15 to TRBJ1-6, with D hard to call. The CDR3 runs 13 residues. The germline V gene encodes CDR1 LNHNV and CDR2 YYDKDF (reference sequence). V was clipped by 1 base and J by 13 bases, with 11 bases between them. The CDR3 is CATSRAAAEPLHF. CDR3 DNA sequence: TGTGCCACCAGCAGAGCTGCCGCGGAGCCCCTCCACTTT.

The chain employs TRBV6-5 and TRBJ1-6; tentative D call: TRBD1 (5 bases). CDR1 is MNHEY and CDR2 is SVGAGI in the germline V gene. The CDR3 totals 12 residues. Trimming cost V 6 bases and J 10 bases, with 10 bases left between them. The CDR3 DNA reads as TGTGCCAGCAGCCTAAGACAGTCACCCCTCCACTTT. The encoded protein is CASSLRQSPLHF.